A selection of T cell receptor beta chains follows, all from one sample in a study of CD8+CD57+ T cells in acquired aplastic anemia. TCRdb re-analysed the reads in MiXCR, keeping a single row per CDR3 protein. The sample holds around 180,000 distinct CDR3 sequences, around 60% seen once. Sequences were obtained from sorted CD4+, CD8+, or CD8+CD57+ T cells (not recorded which) from PBMCs. The receptor set was obtained from a human donor in good health. The CDR3 runs from the conserved cysteine through the conserved F or W. A D gene is named only where the DNA matches it firmly. Expanded clones are given a class, and other clones once, few, many or no size at all.

>TRBV24-1|-|TRBJ2-7|TRBD2
TGTGCCACCAGTGATTTGGTCCCGGAGCGGGAGGGCTCCTACGAGCAGTACTTC
CATSDLVPEREGSYEQYF
>TRBV7-3|few|TRBJ2-7|TRBD1
TGTGCCAGCAGCTTAACCGGGACAGGGACCTACGAGCAGTACTTC
CASSLTGTGTYEQYF
>TRBV25-1|-|TRBJ2-3|-
TGTGCCAGCAGCCCGCAAGCCGGGACAACGGCGGGGGATACGCAGTATTTT
CASSPQAGTTAGDTQYF
>TRBV9|-|TRBJ2-7|TRBD2
TGTGCCAGCAGCGTAGGTGGACTAGGATCCTACGAGCAGTACTTC
CASSVGGLGSYEQYF
>TRBV7-8|-|TRBJ2-7|-
TGTGCCAGCAGCCCCCCCGGACGGGACGAGCAGTACTTC
CASSPPGRDEQYF
>TRBV6-5|-|TRBJ2-5|-
TGTGCCAGCAGTTACTTGGGGACCCAGTACTTC
CASSYLGTQYF
>TRBV7-3|-|TRBJ2-5|-
TGTGCCAGCAGCTTGGGGACCCAGTACTTC
CASSLGTQYF
>TRBV20-1|few|TRBJ1-1|-
TGCAGTGCTGAAGACAGGAACACTGAAGCTTTCTTT
CSAEDRNTEAFF
>TRBV9|-|TRBJ2-7|-
TGTGCCAGCAGCCCTTCAGGGGCCCACGAGCAGTACTTC
CASSPSGAHEQYF
>TRBV5-4|-|TRBJ2-5|-
TGTGCCAGAAGCGGACAAGGGGGGACCCAGTACTTC
CARSGQGGTQYF
>TRBV7-2|-|TRBJ2-5|-
TGTGCCAGCAGCTTAGAGCCGTATCGGGGACAAGAGACCCAGTACTTC
CASSLEPYRGQETQYF
>TRBV4-1|once|TRBJ1-5|-
TGCGCCAGCAGCCAAGTGGGGGGAAGCAATCAGCCCCAGCATTTT
CASSQVGGSNQPQHF
>TRBV12-3/TRBV12-4|-|TRBJ2-7|TRBD2
TGTGCCAGCAGCTTAGCGGGGGCTGCCGAGCAGTACTTC
CASSLAGAAEQYF
>TRBV6-1|many|TRBJ2-3|TRBD1
TGTGCCAGCAGTGAAATTCTAGGACAGGGAACAGATACGCAGTATTTT
CASSEILGQGTDTQYF
>TRBV20-1|many|TRBJ2-6|TRBD1
TGCAGTGCTAGAGGCCACAGGGGGCGGTTTGGGGCCAACGTCCTGACTTTC
CSARGHRGRFGANVLTF
>TRBV10-3|-|TRBJ2-7|-
TGTGCCATCAGTATTAGGCCCGTATACGAGCAGCACTTC
CAISIRPVYEQHF
>TRBV6-5|-|TRBJ1-6|-
TGTGCCAGCAGTTACGAAAGCAGGCTTTCACCCCTCCACTTT
CASSYESRLSPLHF
>TRBV15|few|TRBJ2-7|-
TGTGCCACCAGCAGAAGGGCGGCGAGCTCCTACGAGCAGTACTTC
CATSRRAASSYEQYF
>TRBV5-4|few|TRBJ2-1|-
TGTGCCAGCAGCTTGGAGTATAATCCCGATGAGCAGTTCTTC
CASSLEYNPDEQFF
>TRBV6-5|many|TRBJ1-3|-
TGTGCCAGCGGAACTGGAAACACCATATATTTT
CASGTGNTIYF
>TRBV7-2|once|TRBJ1-1|-
TGTGCCAGCAGCTTTGTATCTGGGGGGAACACTGAAGCTTTCTTT
CASSFVSGGNTEAFF
>TRBV20-1|-|TRBJ1-6|-
TGCAGTGCTAGACCGGGCCGAGAGAATTCACCCCTCCACTTT
CSARPGRENSPLHF